The present entry profiles one T cell receptor (beta chain) with its context. What it binds is not known. Per the germline V gene, CDR1 is LNHNV and CDR2 is YYDKDF (reference sequence). This CDR3 contains 16 residues. This sample was taken from a study of T cells expressing NK-cell markers. Whole-study context: Investigators obtained TCR beta repertoires from sorted CD3+CD56+NKG2C+, CD3+CD56+NKG2C- and CD3+CD56-NKG2C+ T cells. Serological testing identified seven of the eight sequenced donors as HCMV-seropositive and one as seronegative.

Points from the study as a whole: In a few donors, these clonotypes also led the CD3+CD56-NKG2C+ fraction.

A 5'RACE template switching approach incorporating UMIs was used to make TCR beta cDNA. TCRdb reworked the 5' RACE reads into one entry per CDR3 protein, no DNA. Its listing shows about 260,000 distinct CDR3 sequences. The sequenced material came from blood T cells: a sorted CD56 or NKG2C T cell subset, CD4+ or CD8+ T cells, or bulk PBMC T cells (not recorded which). The rearrangement joins TRBV15 to TRBJ1-1; checking the TCRdb D call of TRBD1 is not possible without DNA. The receptor's source is a woman aged 18 to 75 in good health. The CDR3 region is CATSPMITPGNTEAFF.